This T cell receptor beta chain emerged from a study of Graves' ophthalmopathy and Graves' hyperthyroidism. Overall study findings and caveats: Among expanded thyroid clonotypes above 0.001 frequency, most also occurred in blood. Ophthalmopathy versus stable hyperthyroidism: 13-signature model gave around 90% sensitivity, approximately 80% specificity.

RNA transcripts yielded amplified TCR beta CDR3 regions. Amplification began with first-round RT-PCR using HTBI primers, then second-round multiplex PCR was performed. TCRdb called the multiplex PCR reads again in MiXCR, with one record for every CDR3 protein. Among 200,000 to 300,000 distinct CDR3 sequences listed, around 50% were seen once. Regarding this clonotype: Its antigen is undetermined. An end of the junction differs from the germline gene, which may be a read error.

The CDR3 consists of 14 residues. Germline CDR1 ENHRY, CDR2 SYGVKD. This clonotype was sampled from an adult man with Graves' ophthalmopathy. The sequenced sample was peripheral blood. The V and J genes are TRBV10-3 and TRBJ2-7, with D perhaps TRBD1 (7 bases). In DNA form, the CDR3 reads TGTGCCAGCAGTTACTCGGAGGGGGCCCACGAGCAGTACTTC. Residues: CASSYSEGAHEQYF.